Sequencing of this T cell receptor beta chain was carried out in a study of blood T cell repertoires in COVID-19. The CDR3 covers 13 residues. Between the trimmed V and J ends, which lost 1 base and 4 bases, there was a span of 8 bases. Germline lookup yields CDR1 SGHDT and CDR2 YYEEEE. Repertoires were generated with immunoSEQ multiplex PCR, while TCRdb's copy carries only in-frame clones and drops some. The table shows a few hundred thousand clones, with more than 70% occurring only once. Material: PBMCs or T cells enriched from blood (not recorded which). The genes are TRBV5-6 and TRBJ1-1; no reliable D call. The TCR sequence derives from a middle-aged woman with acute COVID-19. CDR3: CASSLYSSTEAFF. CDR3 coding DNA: TGTGCCAGCAGCTTGTATTCGAGCACTGAAGCTTTCTTT.